This T cell receptor beta chain was captured by sequencing in a study of blood T cell repertoires in COVID-19. Study as a whole: Acute and convalescent COVID-19 samples came from the United States, Italy and Spain. From T cells, B-cell-depleted T cells, or PBMCs came the material, which was cDNA or gDNA.

V trimming: 5 bases; J trimming: 2 bases; junction bases outside the gene matches: 5. CDR1 and CDR2 from the germline V gene are PRHDT and FYEKMQ (reference sequence). The CDR3 extends over 14 amino acids. Cohort assignment relied on participant-reported clinical history. In the source study's methods: Researchers report that nucleated cell counts were estimated from reference gene primer amplification. Sequencing was performed with immunoSEQ multiplex PCR; in TCRdb, only in-frame clones are kept and a portion is missing. V, J and clone size derive from that table, while D and trimming were established from the DNA sequence. The repertoire consists of about 370,000 clones, with approximately 90% occurring once and the leading ten covering 0.9% to 1.1%.

This chain uses TRBV13 with TRBJ2-7; 8 bases agree with TRBD2. Sequenced sample: PBMCs or T cells enriched from blood (not recorded which). The sequence came from a man aged 18 to 29 who had recovered from COVID-19. This CDR3 reads CASSTRGGTYEQYF. Written as DNA, the CDR3 is TGTGCCAGCAGCACCCGCGGGGGGACCTACGAGCAGTACTTC. The full variable domain, with the rest looked up from reference TRBV13 and TRBJ2-7, is AAGVIQSPRHLIKEKRETATLKCYPIPRHDTVYWYQQGPGQDPQFLISFYEKMQSDKGSIPDRFSAQQFSDYHSELNMSSLELGDSALYFCASSTRGGTYEQYFGPGTRLTVT.